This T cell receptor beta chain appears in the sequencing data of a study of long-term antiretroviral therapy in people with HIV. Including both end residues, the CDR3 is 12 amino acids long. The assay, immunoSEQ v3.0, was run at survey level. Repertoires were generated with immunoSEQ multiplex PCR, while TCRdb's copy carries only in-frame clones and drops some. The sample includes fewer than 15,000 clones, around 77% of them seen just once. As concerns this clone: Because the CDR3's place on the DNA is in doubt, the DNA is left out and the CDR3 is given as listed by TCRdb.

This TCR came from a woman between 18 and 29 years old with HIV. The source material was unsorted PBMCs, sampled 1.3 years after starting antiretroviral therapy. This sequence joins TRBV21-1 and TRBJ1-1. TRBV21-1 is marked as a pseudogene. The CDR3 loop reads CASSKVGFGAFF.